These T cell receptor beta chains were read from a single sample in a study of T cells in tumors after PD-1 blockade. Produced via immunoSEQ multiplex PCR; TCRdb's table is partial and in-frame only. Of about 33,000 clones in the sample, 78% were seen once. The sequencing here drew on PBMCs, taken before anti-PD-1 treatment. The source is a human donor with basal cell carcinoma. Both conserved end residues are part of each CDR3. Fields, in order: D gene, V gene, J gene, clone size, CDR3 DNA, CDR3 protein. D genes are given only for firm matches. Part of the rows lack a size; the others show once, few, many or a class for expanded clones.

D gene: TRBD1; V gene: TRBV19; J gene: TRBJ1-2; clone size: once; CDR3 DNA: TGTGCCAGTAGTACAGGACAGGGGCGGTTTTCGGATGGCTACACCTTC; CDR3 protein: CASSTGQGRFSDGYTF
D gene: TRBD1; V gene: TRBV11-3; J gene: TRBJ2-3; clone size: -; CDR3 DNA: TGTGCCAGCAGCTCACAGGGGGTTCTAACAGATACGCAGTATTTT; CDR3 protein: CASSSQGVLTDTQYF
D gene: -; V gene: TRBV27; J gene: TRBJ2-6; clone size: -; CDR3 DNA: TGTGCCAGCAGCCGACTAGGATCTGGGGCCAACGTCCTGACTTTC; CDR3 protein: CASSRLGSGANVLTF
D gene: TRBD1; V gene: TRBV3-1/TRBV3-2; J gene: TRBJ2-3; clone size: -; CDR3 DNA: TGTGCCAGCAGGGGACAGGGAAAAACAGATACGCAGTATTTT; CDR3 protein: CASRGQGKTDTQYF
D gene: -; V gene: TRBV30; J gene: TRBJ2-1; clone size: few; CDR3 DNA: TGTGCCTGGAGTGGGTCTACCTACAGCAGTCGGTTCTTC; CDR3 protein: CAWSGSTYSSRFF
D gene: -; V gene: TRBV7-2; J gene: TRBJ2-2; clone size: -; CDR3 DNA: TGTGCCAGCAGCTCGCATAACACCGGGGAGCTGTTTTTT; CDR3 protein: CASSSHNTGELFF
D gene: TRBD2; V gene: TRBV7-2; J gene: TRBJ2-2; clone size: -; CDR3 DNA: TGTGCCAGCGCACCGAGGGGGACTAGCGGGTCCTATCGCGGGGAGCTGTTTTTT; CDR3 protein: CASAPRGTSGSYRGELFF
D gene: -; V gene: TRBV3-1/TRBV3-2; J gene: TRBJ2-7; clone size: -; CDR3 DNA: TGTGCCAGCAGCCAAGGTACATTCTCCTACGAGCAGTACTTC; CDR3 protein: CASSQGTFSYEQYF
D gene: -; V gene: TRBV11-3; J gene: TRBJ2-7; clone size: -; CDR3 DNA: TGTGCCAGCAGCTTGGACGGTTTCTACGAGCAGTACTTC; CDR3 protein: CASSLDGFYEQYF
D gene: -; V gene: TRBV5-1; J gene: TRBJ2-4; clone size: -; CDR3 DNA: TGCGCCAGCAGCTTGGCCGAAGGACTTAAAAACATTCAGTACTTC; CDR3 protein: CASSLAEGLKNIQYF